The TCR beta chain described here comes from a study of blood T cell repertoires in COVID-19. In the study overall: PBMCs, B-cell-depleted T cells, or T cells provided the cDNA or gDNA that made up the material.

In the study's own analysis: Amplification with reference gene primers provided the estimates of nucleated cell counts. The table came from immunoSEQ multiplex PCR; TCRdb's copy has only in-frame clones and leaves some out. The V and J calls and the clone size are those of that table, but D and trimming were determined from the DNA. The table shows more than 120,000 clones, with approximately 86% occurring only once. The receptor comes from a woman between 50 and 59 years old with acute or convalescent COVID-19. Sequenced: peripheral blood.

The CDR3 sequence is CASSGALAESYNEQFF. The CDR3 DNA follows: TGTGCCAGCAGTGGTGCCTTAGCGGAATCCTACAATGAGCAGTTCTTC. The rearrangement uses TRBV6-1 and TRBJ2-1; the D gene is possibly TRBD2 (6 bases). The germline V gene encodes CDR1 MNHNS and CDR2 SASEGT. The V end was cut by 4 bases, the J end by 1 base, with 14 bases between. This CDR3 is built from 16 residues.